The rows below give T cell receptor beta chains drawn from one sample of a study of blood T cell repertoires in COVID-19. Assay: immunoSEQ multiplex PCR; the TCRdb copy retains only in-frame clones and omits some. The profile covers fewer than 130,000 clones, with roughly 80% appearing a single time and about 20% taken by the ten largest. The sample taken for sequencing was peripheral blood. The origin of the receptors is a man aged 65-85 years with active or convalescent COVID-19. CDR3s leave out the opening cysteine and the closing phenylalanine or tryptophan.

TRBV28	ASSLQKGSTEAF
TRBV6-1	ASSDLQGRYQETQY
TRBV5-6	ASSLLGQKGEKLF
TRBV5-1	ASSSEGAGTEAF
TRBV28	ASSSTNRDTQY
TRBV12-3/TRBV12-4	ASSPWGEVKAF
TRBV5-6	ASSHRHGYT
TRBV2	ASAGQGGSPLH
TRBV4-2	ASSLGRGGALNEQF
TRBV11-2	ASSASGTRGLYEQF
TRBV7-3	ASSPRAGLVPDTQY
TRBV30	AWERSPDTQY
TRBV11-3	ASSPGQGTSYEQY
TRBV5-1	ASSYRTGGSEAF
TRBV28	ASSFGRGVNYGYT
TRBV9	ASSVETSGNTIY
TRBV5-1	ASSLGQGDNNEQF
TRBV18	ASSPPKGETGGLETEAF
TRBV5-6	ASSLGVIATNEKLF
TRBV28	ASNLIAGYPSSTDTQY
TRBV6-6	ASRASQGFYGYT
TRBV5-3	ANGTSGGLAKNIQY
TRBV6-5	AGGGTGSDNQPQH
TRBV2	ASSEQGGEQY
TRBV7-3	ASSYLSVGRIDYGYT
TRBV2	ASSTAGNTEAF
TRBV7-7	ASSSGTGYHEQY
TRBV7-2	ASSVGQGRRKTQY
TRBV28	ASSSDRLYGYT
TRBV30	AWRGRGRSGYT
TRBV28	ASSFPGGGYT
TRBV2	AGAFTTYTEAF
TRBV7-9	ASSRNTEAF
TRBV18	ASSPVTGLGF
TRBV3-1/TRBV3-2	ASSKGAGRYEKLF
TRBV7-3	ASSLEHNYGYT
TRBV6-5	ASSYGWGVSGYT
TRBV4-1	ASSQWEAEDTQY
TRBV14	ASSQLTGTVNGYT
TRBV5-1	ASSPRQGVTEAF
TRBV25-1	ASASGTGAGDTQY
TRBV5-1	ASSLALAGSYEQY
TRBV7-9	ASSPTSGRRGTNEQF
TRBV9	ASSVEDRDNEKLF
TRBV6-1	ASSEILAGGRVTDTQY
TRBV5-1	ASTPEGDLYNEQF
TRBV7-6	ASIARYRQAYNEQF
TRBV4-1	ASSQEFKIGTDTQY
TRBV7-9	ASSLVVTGTETQY
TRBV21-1	ASSKQGSEGRIMSSYNSPLH
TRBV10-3	AISPQRGSYEQY
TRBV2	ASSGGQGGQPQH
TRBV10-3	AISESEGTYGYT
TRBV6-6	ASSYLLAGVSNEQF
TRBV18	ASSPVSGYPEQY
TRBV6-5	ASSYSRNEQF
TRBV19	ASSSSGTPTQF
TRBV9	ASSVGISGASTDTQY
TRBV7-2	ASSLVPSGRDEQF
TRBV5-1	ASSSRTGMNTEAF